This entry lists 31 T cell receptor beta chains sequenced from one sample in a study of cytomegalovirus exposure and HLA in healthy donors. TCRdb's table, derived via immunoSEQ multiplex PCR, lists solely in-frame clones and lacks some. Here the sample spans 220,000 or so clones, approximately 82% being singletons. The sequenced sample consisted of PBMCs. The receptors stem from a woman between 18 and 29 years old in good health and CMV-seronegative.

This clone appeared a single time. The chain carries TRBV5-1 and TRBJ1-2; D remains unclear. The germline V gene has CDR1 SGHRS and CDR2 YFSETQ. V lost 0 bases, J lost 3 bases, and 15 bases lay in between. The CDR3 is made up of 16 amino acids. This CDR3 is CASSLEPVRAYYGYTF. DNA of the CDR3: TGCGCCAGCAGCTTGGAGCCCGTCAGAGCTTACTATGGCTACACCTTC.

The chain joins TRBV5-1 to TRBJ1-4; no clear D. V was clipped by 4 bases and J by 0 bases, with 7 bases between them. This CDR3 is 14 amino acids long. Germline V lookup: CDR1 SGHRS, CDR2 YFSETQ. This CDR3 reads CASSPVATNEKLFF. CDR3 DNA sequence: TGCGCCAGCAGCCCAGTTGCAACTAATGAAAAACTGTTTTTT.

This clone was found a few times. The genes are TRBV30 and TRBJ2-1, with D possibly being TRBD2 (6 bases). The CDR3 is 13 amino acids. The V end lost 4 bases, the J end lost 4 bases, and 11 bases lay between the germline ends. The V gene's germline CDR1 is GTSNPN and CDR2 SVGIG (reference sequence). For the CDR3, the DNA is TGTGCCTGGAACACGGGAGCTTACAATGAGCAGTTCTTC. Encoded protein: CAWNTGAYNEQFF. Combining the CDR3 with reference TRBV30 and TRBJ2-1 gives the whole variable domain SQTIHQWPATLVQPVGSPLSLECTVEGTSNPNLYWYRQAAGRGLQLLFYSVGIGQISSEVPQNLSASRPQDRQFILSSKKLLLSDSGFYLCAWNTGAYNEQFFGPGTRLTVL.

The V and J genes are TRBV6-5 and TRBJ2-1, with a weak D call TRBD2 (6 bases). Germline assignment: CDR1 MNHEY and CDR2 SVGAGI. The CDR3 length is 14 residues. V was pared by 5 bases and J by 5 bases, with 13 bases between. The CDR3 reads CASSGRTRDNEQFF. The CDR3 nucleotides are TGTGCCAGCAGTGGGAGGACGAGGGACAATGAGCAGTTCTTC.

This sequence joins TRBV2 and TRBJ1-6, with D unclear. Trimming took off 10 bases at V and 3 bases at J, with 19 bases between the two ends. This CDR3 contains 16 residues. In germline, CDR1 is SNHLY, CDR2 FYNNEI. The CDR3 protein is CATQGSGRSYNSPLHF. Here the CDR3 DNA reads TGTGCCACCCAAGGGTCAGGACGGAGCTATAATTCACCCCTCCACTTT.

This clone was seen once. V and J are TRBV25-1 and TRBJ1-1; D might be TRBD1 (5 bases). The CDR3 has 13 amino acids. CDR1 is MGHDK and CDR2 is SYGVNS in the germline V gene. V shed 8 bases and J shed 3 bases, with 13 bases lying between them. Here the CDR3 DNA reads TGTGCCAGCTCGGGAGGGGTGTACACTGAAGCTTTCTTT. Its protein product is CASSGGVYTEAFF.

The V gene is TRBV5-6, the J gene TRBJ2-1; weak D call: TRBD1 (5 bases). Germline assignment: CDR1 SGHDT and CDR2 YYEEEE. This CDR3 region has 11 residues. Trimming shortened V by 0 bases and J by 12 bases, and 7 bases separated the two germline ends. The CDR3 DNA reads TGTGCCAGCAGCTTGGGGCAGGGGCAGTTCTTC. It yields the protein CASSLGQGQFF.

CDR3 residues: CASTSGTSGGTQYF. The CDR3 coding sequence is TGCGCCAGCACTTCCGGGACTAGCGGCGGGACCCAGTACTTC. V usage is TRBV10-2 and J usage is TRBJ2-5; the match to TRBD2 covers 11 bases. Germline V gene lookup returns CDR1 WSHSY and CDR2 SAAADI. The CDR3 runs to 14 residues. The junction had 8 bases not matched to a gene; V was cut back by 7 bases and J by 7 bases.

The CDR3 sequence is CASSVVPHTEAFF. The CDR3 region has the DNA TGTGCCAGCAGCGTAGTTCCCCACACTGAAGCTTTCTTT. The chain employs TRBV9 and TRBJ1-1; D gene ambiguous. Germline CDR1 and CDR2: SGDLS and YYNGEE. This CDR3 region has 13 residues. V lost 0 bases and J lost 3, with 6 bases in between.

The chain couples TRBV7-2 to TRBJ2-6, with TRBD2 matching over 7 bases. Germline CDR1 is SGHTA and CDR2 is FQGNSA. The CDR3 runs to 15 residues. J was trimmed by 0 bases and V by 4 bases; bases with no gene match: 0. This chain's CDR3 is CASSWGGSGANVLTF. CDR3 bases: TGTGCCAGCAGCTGGGGGGGCTCTGGGGCCAACGTCCTGACTTTC.

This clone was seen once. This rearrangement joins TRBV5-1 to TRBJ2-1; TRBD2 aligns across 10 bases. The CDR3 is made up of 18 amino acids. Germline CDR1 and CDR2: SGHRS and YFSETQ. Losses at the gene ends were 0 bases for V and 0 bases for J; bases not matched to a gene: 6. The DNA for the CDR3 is TGCGCCAGCAGCTTGGCTAACGTAGCGGGGGGCTCCTACAATGAGCAGTTCTTC. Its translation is CASSLANVAGGSYNEQFF.

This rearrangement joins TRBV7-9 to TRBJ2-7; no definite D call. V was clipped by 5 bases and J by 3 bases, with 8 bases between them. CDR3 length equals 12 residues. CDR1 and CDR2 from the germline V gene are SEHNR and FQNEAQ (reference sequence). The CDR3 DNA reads TGTGCCAGCAGCCCACCTAGCTACGAGCAGTACTTC. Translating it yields CASSPPSYEQYF. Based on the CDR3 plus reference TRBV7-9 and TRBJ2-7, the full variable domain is DTGVSQNPRHKITKRGQNVTFRCDPISEHNRLYWYRQTLGQGPEFLTYFQNEAQLEKSRLLSDRFSAERPKGSFSTLEIQRTEQGDSAMYLCASSPPSYEQYFGPGTRLTVT.

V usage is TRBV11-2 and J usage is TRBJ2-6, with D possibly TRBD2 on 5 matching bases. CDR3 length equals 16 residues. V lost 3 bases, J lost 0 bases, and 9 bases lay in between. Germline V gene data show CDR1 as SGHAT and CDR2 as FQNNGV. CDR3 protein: CASSLAGNSGANVLTF. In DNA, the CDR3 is TGTGCCAGCAGCTTGGCCGGGAACTCTGGGGCCAACGTCCTGACTTTC.

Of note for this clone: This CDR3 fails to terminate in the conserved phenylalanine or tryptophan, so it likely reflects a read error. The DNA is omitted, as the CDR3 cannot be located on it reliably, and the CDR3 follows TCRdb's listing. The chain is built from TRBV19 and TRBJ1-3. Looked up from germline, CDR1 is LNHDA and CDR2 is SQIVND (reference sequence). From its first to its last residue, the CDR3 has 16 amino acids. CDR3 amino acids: CASTPRYWSRLLPPFL.

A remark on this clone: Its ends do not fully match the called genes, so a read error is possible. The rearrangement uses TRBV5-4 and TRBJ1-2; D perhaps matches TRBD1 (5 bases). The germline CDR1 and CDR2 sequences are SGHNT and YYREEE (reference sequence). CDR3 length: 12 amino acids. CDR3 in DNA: TGTGCCAGCAGCTTGGAGGGGCCCCCATGGATCTTC. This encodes CASSLEGPPWIF.

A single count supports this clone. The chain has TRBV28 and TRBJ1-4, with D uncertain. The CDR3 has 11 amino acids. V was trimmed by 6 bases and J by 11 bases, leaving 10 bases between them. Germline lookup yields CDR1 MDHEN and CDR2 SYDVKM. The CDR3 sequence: CASSHRGKLFF. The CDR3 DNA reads TGTGCCAGCAGCCACCGGGGTAAACTGTTTTTT.

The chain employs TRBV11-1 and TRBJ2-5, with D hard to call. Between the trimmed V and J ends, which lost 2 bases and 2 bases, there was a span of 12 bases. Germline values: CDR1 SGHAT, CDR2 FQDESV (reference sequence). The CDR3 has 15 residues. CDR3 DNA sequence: TGTGCCAGCAGCTTACCGGGTAATAGACAAGAGACCCAGTACTTC. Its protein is CASSLPGNRQETQYF.

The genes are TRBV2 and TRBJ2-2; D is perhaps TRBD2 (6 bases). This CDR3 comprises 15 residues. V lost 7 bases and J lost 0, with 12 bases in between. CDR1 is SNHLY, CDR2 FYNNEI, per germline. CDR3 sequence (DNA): TGTGCCAGCAACGTTGCGGGACCGAACACCGGGGAGCTGTTTTTT. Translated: CASNVAGPNTGELFF.

CDR3 nucleotide sequence: TGTGCCAGCAGCGTCGGGGGGGCGCAGAGCTACGAGCAGTACTTC. Protein sequence: CASSVGGAQSYEQYF. This chain joins TRBV9 and TRBJ2-7; 8 bases are a match to TRBD2. The CDR3 covers 15 residues. With V trimmed by 2 bases and J by 3 bases, 7 bases remained unmatched. Germline CDR1 reads SGDLS; CDR2 reads YYNGEE.

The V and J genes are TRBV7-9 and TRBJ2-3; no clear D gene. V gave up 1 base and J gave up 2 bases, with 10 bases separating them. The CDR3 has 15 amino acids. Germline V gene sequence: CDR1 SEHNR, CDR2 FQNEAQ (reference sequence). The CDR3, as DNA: TGTGCCAGCAGCTTAGGTCAGGTGATCACAGATACGCAGTATTTT. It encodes CASSLGQVITDTQYF.

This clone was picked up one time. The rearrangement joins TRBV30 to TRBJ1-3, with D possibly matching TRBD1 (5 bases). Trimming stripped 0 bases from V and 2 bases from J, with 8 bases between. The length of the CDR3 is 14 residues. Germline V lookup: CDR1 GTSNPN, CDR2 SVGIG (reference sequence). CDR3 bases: TGTGCCTGGAGTGTCGGGACGGCTGGAAACACCATATATTTT. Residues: CAWSVGTAGNTIYF.

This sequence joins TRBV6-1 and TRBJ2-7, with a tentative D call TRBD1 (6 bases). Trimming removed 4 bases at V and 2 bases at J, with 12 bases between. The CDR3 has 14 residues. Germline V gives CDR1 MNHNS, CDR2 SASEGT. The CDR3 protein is CASSGGRRPYEQYF. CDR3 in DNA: TGTGCCAGCAGTGGGGGGCGAAGACCCTACGAGCAGTACTTC.

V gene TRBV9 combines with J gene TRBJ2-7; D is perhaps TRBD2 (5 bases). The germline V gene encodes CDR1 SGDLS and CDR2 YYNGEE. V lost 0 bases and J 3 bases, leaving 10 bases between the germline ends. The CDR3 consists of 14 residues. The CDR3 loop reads CASSVGGAGYEQYF. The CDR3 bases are TGTGCCAGCAGCGTAGGTGGTGCGGGCTACGAGCAGTACTTC.

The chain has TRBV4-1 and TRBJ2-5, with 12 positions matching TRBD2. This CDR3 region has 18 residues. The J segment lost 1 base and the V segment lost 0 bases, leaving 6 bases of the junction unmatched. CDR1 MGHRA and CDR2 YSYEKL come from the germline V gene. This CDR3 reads CASSQDRILAGGQETQYF. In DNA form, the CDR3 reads TGCGCCAGCAGCCAAGATAGGATACTAGCGGGAGGCCAAGAGACCCAGTACTTC.

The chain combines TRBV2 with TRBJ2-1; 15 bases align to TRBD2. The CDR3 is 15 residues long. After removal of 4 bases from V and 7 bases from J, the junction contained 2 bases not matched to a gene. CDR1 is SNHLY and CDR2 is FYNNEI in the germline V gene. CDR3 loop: CASSGTSGGANEQFF. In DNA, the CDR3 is TGTGCCAGCAGTGGGACTAGCGGGGGGGCAAATGAGCAGTTCTTC.

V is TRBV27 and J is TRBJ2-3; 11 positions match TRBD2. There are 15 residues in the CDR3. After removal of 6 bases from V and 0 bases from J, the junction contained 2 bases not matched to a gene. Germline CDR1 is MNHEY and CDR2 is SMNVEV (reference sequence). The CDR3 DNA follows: TGTGCCAGCAGGCGGACTAGCGGGAGCACAGATACGCAGTATTTT. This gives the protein CASRRTSGSTDTQYF.

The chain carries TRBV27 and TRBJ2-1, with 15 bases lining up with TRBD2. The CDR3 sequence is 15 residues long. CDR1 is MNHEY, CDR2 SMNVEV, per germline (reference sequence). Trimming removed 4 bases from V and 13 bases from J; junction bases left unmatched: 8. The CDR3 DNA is TGTGCCAGCAGTTCGTGGACTAGCGGGAGGGCCTTTCAGTTCTTC. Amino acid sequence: CASSSWTSGRAFQFF.

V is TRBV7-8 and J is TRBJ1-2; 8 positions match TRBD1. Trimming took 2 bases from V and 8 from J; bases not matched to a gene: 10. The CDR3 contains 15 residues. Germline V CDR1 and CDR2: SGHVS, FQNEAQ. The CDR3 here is CASSLKSAGGGGYTF. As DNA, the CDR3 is TGTGCCAGCAGCTTAAAGTCGGCAGGGGGCGGGGGCTACACCTTC.

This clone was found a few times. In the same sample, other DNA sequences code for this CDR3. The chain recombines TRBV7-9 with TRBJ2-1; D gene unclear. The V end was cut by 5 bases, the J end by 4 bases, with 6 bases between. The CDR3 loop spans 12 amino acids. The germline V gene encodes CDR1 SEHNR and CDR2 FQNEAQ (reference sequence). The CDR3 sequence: CASSAGYNEQFF. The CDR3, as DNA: TGTGCCAGCAGCGCTGGGTACAATGAGCAGTTCTTC.

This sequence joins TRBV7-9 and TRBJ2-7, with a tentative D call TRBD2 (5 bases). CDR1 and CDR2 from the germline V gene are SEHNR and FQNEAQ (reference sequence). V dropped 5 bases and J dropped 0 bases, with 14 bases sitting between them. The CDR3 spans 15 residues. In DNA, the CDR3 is TGTGCCAGCAGCCCCCGGGGTAGGAGCTCCTACGAGCAGTACTTC. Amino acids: CASSPRGRSSYEQYF.

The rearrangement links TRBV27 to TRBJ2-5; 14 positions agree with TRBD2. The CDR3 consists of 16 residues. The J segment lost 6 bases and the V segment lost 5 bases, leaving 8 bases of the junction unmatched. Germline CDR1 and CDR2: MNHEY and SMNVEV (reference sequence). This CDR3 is CASSRAGTSGGQTQYF. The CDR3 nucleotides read TGTGCCAGCAGTCGTGCCGGGACTAGCGGGGGTCAGACCCAGTACTTC.